This T cell receptor beta chain was retrieved from a study of CD8 T cells in Susac syndrome (dated by TCRdb to about 2019). The study in broad terms: The study used repertoire sequencing to test whether antigen drove CD8+ T cell activation and differentiation in Susac syndrome. Clonality of the CD8+ T cell repertoire was compared between over 10 healthy donors, about 14 Susac syndrome patients and approximately 16 multiple sclerosis patients. The paper as a whole reports these results and caveats: The number of individuals in the TCR sequencing and HLA analysis was recognized as being relatively small.

Concerning this clonotype itself: This clone's antigen is unknown. Nothing much larger sits one base from this clone, and base qualities are not available.

RNA was extracted using the RNeasy kit, and about 0.5 to 1 microgram was reverse transcribed with random hexamers. The immunoSEQ multiplex PCR assay, which covers 54 Vbeta and 13 Jbeta segments, was used to amplify TCR beta CDR3 regions. PCR amplification bias was corrected by using a synthetic template baseline for primer optimization and computational correction. Regarding the original processing steps: Reads were assigned to V, D and J genes according to IMGT and analyzed in immunoSEQ Analyzer, with only productive sequences retained. Clonality was computed as one minus Shannon entropy normalized by log2 of the number of productive unique sequences. For each patient and control, public and private clones were evaluated among the 100 most prevalent clones. A clone was defined as Susac-specific if it was absent from the healthy and MS cohorts, from roughly 990 published viral clones and from other ImmuneACCESS disease sequences. The raw public data were reprocessed by TCRdb itself: fastp quality trimming at Q25, MiXCR clonotype calling, in-frame beta chains only. Entries that share a CDR3 protein sequence are merged under the most common genes and DNA. What appears here as the V and J calls and clone size reflects TCRdb's work, not the paper's. For this sample there are 400,000 or so distinct CDR3 sequences; around 83% appear just once. The top ten constitute about 0.12% of the sample.

Peripheral blood CD8+ and CD4+ T cells from healthy donors, Susac syndrome patients and multiple sclerosis patients were profiled by high-throughput TCR beta sequencing. Multiple sclerosis controls were treatment-naive patients with stable or active relapsing-remitting disease fulfilling revised McDonald criteria. Bulk CD8+ and CD4+ T cells were purified by magnetic negative isolation, whereas CD8+ TEMRA cells were enriched by FACS. Blood was collected in EDTA tubes and processed within 24 hours, with PBMCs isolated through density gradient centrifugation. PBMCs intended for TCR sequencing were cryopreserved in liquid nitrogen and thawed later in a water bath at 37 degrees C. Purity of sorted or isolated CD4+, CD8+ and CD8+ TEMRA cells was at least 90%. Material for sequencing was CD8+ T cells from PBMCs. The origin of this receptor is a human donor with multiple sclerosis.

The DNA is TGTGCCAGCACGACAGGACCATTCTACGAGCAGTACTTC. It translates as CASTTGPFYEQYF. The chain is assembled from TRBV27 and TRBJ2-7; TRBD1 is a possible D gene, resting on 6 matching bases. Based on the germline V gene (reference sequence), the CDR1 and CDR2 sequences are MNHEY and SMNVEV. The CDR3 runs 13 amino acids, cysteine and phenylalanine included. Just CDR3 DNA is preserved here, 39 bases in frame from base 1. V is pared back by 7 bases and J by 3 bases, with 13 bases lying between the germline termini.